The 20 T cell receptor beta chains below come from one sample, sequenced in a study of regulatory T cells in long-lasting Graves disease. Time point: newly diagnosed GD, antithyroid drugs for less than 3 months. There was RNA extracted from PBMCs, and the TCR library was made from it. Arm-PCR of CDR3 regions with iRepertoire HTBI primers generated TCR beta libraries. TCRdb ran MiXCR on the multiplex PCR reads and lists one entry per CDR3 protein. The table lists about 420,000 distinct CDR3 sequences, roughly 17% of them singletons. The same sample was also studied in work on T cells in Graves' hyperthyroidism and ophthalmopathy.

The sample was peripheral blood mononuclear cells (PBMCs), taken at new diagnosis, from a patient treated with antithyroid drugs. The receptors here all came from a woman under 30 with Graves disease.

For the CDR3, the DNA is TGTGCCAGCAGCTTTGGGGTTTCTGGAAACACCATATATTTT. Its protein product is CASSFGVSGNTIYF. The chain combines TRBV5-5 with TRBJ1-3, with D uncertain. The V and J ends lost 2 bases and 1 base respectively, with 7 bases between them. Germline V gene lookup returns CDR1 SGHKS and CDR2 YYEKEE (reference sequence). The CDR3 has 14 amino acids.

This clonotype was counted many times. The rearrangement uses TRBV29-1 and TRBJ2-1, with unresolved D. The V and J ends lost 3 bases and 10 bases respectively, with 13 bases between them. The CDR3 extends over 12 amino acids. Germline lookup yields CDR1 SQVTM and CDR2 ANQGSEA. The CDR3 region is CSVDLSAYEQFF. The CDR3 DNA reads TGCAGCGTTGACCTGTCGGCCTACGAGCAGTTCTTC.

Comments on this clonotype: This may be a read error: a much more frequent sequence differs by one nucleotide. In this CDR3 the conserved last residue, phenylalanine or tryptophan, is missing, so a read error is likely. The rearrangement uses TRBV11-3 and TRBJ2-2; 9 nucleotides line up with TRBD2. V trimming: 5 bases; J trimming: 5 bases; junction bases outside the gene matches: 6. The CDR3 length is 15 residues. Germline V CDR1 and CDR2: SGHNT, YENEEA. Here the CDR3 DNA reads TGTGCCAGCAGCCCCGCGGCGGGAGGGACCGGGGAGCTGTTTTTG. Its translation is CASSPAAGGTGELFL.

This clonotype was seen repeatedly, ten times or more. This rearrangement joins TRBV3-1 to TRBJ2-1; 9 bases align to TRBD1. The CDR3 has 16 amino acids. V shed 0 bases, J shed 5 bases, and the junction held 5 bases outside the gene matches. The germline gives CDR1 LGHDT, CDR2 YNNKEL (reference sequence). In nucleotides, the CDR3 is TGTGCCAGCAGCCAAGATCACAGGGGGCCACACAATGAGCAGTTCTTC. Its translation: CASSQDHRGPHNEQFF.

Concerning this clonotype: This could be a read error, since a much larger clone is one nucleotide away. This rearrangement joins TRBV5-5 to TRBJ2-1; TRBD1 matches 10 bases. V was pared by 6 bases and J by 3 bases, with 6 bases of the junction left unmatched. In germline, CDR1 is SGHKS, CDR2 YYEKEE (reference sequence). This CDR3 comprises 15 residues. The chain's CDR3 is CASNQDRGNYNEQFF. The CDR3 DNA is TGTGCCAGCAACCAGGACAGGGGGAACTACAATGAGCAGTTCTTC.

This rearrangement joins TRBV24-1 to TRBJ2-6; a weak D match, TRBD2 (6 bases). The germline V and J ends were trimmed by 6 bases and 1 base, with 6 bases remaining between them. CDR1 is KGHDR and CDR2 is SFDVKD in the germline V gene. CDR3 length equals 14 residues. CDR3 nucleotide sequence: TGTGCCACCAGTCGGGGGTCTGGGGCCAACGTCCTGACTTTC. It specifies CATSRGSGANVLTF.

As concerns this clonotype: The missing conserved phenylalanine or tryptophan at the end of this CDR3 makes a read error likely. This chain joins TRBV20-1 and TRBJ1-1; D remains ambiguous. V dropped 0 bases and J dropped 0 bases, with 5 bases sitting between them. Germline V gene lookup returns CDR1 DFQATT and CDR2 SNEGSKA (reference sequence). The CDR3 loop spans 13 amino acids. The CDR3 is CSARDRMNTEAFL. The CDR3 bases are TGCAGTGCTAGAGATAGAATGAACACTGAAGCTTTCCTT.

Comments on this clonotype: It may be a read error: a sequence one base away is much more abundant. The chain uses TRBV7-9 and TRBJ2-1, with TRBD2 matching 7 bases. CDR3 size: 15 residues. V lost 4 bases and J lost 10; bases outside the gene matches: 13. Per the germline V gene, CDR1 is SEHNR and CDR2 is FQNEAQ (reference sequence). CDR3 coding DNA: TGTGCCAGCAGCTCCGCTGGAGCTAGCGGCTACGAGCAGTTCTTC. It yields the protein CASSSAGASGYEQFF.

This clonotype was seen ten or more times. The chain uses TRBV2 and TRBJ1-5; a weak D match, TRBD1 (5 bases). V lost 8 bases and J lost 3, with 14 bases in between. From germline, CDR1 is SNHLY and CDR2 FYNNEI. The CDR3 extends over 14 amino acids. The CDR3, as DNA: TGTGCCAGCGGTGCAGGGAGGGCCAATCAGCCCCAGCATTTT. Protein product: CASGAGRANQPQHF.

The genes are TRBV28 and TRBJ1-4; D is ambiguous. The V gene lost 4 bases and the J gene lost 10 bases, with 7 bases spanning the gap. The CDR3 runs to 11 residues. Germline lookup yields CDR1 MDHEN and CDR2 SYDVKM. DNA of the CDR3: TGTGCCAGCAGTTCCCGGGGAAAACTGTTTTTT. This translates into CASSSRGKLFF. The full variable domain, its missing parts supplied by reference TRBV28 and TRBJ1-4, is DVKVTQSSRYLVKRTGEKVFLECVQDMDHENMFWYRQDPGLGLRLIYFSYDVKMKEKGDIPEGYSVSREKKERFSLILESASTNQTSMYLCASSSRGKLFFGSGTQLSVL.

This rearrangement joins TRBV11-2 to TRBJ2-7, with 9 bases aligning to TRBD1. Trimming at V came to 1 base and at J to 3 bases, leaving 10 bases not matched to a gene. CDR3 length equals 17 residues. Germline CDR1 is SGHAT and CDR2 is FQNNGV. The CDR3 reads CASSLAPRTGDGYEQYF. In DNA form, the CDR3 reads TGTGCCAGCAGCTTAGCCCCTCGGACAGGGGATGGCTACGAGCAGTACTTC.

This clonotype was counted at least ten times. The chain couples TRBV2 to TRBJ2-3; 9 bases align to TRBD2. Per the germline V gene, CDR1 is SNHLY and CDR2 is FYNNEI. The CDR3 loop spans 16 amino acids. The V segment lost 1 base and the J segment 4 bases; nucleotides outside the gene matches: 6. CDR3 in DNA: TGTGCCAGCAGTGAAGAGGGCGGGAGGGCCGCAGATACGCAGTATTTT. This translates into CASSEEGGRAADTQYF.

This clonotype occurred many times. The rearrangement joins TRBV20-1 to TRBJ2-7; TRBD1 matches at 9 bases. The CDR3 extends over 14 amino acids. J lost 5 bases, V lost 7 bases, and 12 bases had no gene match. Germline V gene lookup returns CDR1 DFQATT and CDR2 SNEGSKA (reference sequence). The chain's CDR3 is CSVRGDRDFNEQYF. The CDR3 bases are TGCAGTGTAAGAGGGGACAGGGATTTTAACGAGCAGTACTTC.

In its sample, this clonotype was seen many times. The rearrangement uses TRBV9 and TRBJ2-7; D ambiguous. The CDR3 spans 14 residues. V was shortened by 0 bases and J by 0 bases, with 7 bases between the two germline ends. Germline CDR1 SGDLS, CDR2 YYNGEE. This CDR3 reads CASSVVPGSYEQYF. CDR3 DNA sequence: TGTGCCAGCAGCGTAGTTCCGGGCTCCTACGAGCAGTACTTC. Complete variable domain (other parts from reference TRBV9 and TRBJ2-7): DSGVTQTPKHLITATGQRVTLRCSPRSGDLSVYWYQQSLDQGLQFLIQYYNGEERAKGNILERFSAQQFPDLHSELNLSSLELGDSALYFCASSVVPGSYEQYFGPGTRLTVT.

This clonotype was observed a handful of times. The chain combines TRBV6-2 or TRBV6-3 with TRBJ1-5; a weak D match, TRBD1 (5 bases). Germline CDR1 reads MNHEY; CDR2 reads SVGEGT. The CDR3 is 14 residues long. Between the trimmed V and J ends, which lost 2 bases and 5 bases, there was a span of 10 bases. CDR3 protein: CASSYDSVDQPQHF. The CDR3 bases are TGTGCCAGCAGTTACGACAGTGTAGATCAGCCCCAGCATTTT.

This clonotype was found many times. Here the CDR3 DNA reads TGTGCCAGCTCCCCCCCGGGACAGGCGTACTATGGCTACACCTTC. Translating gives CASSPPGQAYYGYTF. This rearrangement joins TRBV18 to TRBJ1-2, with 8 bases aligning to TRBD1. Trimming at V came to 6 bases and at J to 3 bases, leaving 9 bases not matched to a gene. CDR1 is KGHSH, CDR2 LQKENI, per germline. The CDR3 is 15 residues long.

The sample holds a few counts of this clonotype. This chain uses TRBV3-1 with TRBJ2-3; the D is unclear. CDR3 length equals 14 residues. The germline V gene has CDR1 LGHDT and CDR2 YNNKEL (reference sequence). V lost 3 bases and J lost 1, with 8 bases in between. The DNA for the CDR3 is TGTGCCAGCAGCCATAGGGCTGGCACAGATACGCAGTATTTT. Translated: CASSHRAGTDTQYF.

The table lists this clonotype with a few counts. The gene calls are TRBV12-3 or TRBV12-4 and TRBJ2-1; the match to TRBD2 covers 8 bases. The CDR3 is made up of 14 amino acids. The junction had 8 bases not matched to a gene; V was cut back by 6 bases and J by 7 bases. The CDR3 loop is CASRLAGPGNEQFF. The CDR3 DNA follows: TGTGCCAGCAGGCTAGCGGGTCCGGGGAATGAGCAGTTCTTC.

The rearrangement joins TRBV20-1 to TRBJ1-2; D might be TRBD1 (5 bases). Looked up from germline, CDR1 is DFQATT and CDR2 is SNEGSKA (reference sequence). The length of the CDR3 is 13 residues. Deletions cut 7 bases from V and 8 bases from J, with 20 bases between. CDR3 nucleotides: TGCAGTGTCCCAGGGACCCTATCCGGCGGCTACACCTTC. It codes for CSVPGTLSGGYTF.

This clonotype has ten or more counts. The chain couples TRBV3-1 to TRBJ2-5; D is undetermined. The CDR3 extends over 17 amino acids. Germline V gene lookup returns CDR1 LGHDT and CDR2 YNNKEL (reference sequence). The V and J ends lost 4 bases and 1 base respectively, with 19 bases between them. The CDR3 loop reads CASSLKVGWGLQETQYF. In nucleotides, the CDR3 is TGTGCCAGCAGCCTTAAGGTGGGGTGGGGTCTCCAAGAGACCCAGTACTTC.